This T cell receptor (beta chain) was recorded in a study of blood T cell repertoires in COVID-19. On the study more broadly: Researchers got acute and convalescent COVID-19 samples from the United States, Italy and Spain. The cDNA or gDNA used as material had been derived from T cells, B-cell-depleted T cells, or PBMCs.

In the study's own analysis: Amplification of reference gene primers was used by the study to estimate nucleated cell counts. Sequencing used immunoSEQ multiplex PCR; TCRdb keeps in-frame clones, though not all of them. V, J and clone size reflect that table, while D and trimming were determined from the DNA. The sample consists of 190,000 or so clones, approximately 84% of them appearing once. The V and J ends lost 1 base and 4 bases respectively, with 10 bases between them. Germline V gene data show CDR1 as SNHLY and CDR2 as FYNNEI. CDR3 size: 14 residues. The source is a human donor with acute or convalescent COVID-19. The donor label of this sample is uncertain. The V gene is TRBV2, the J gene TRBJ1-2; the D is unclear. Sequenced: peripheral blood. The CDR3 is CASSEEGRIYGYTF. CDR3 coding DNA: TGTGCCAGCAGTGAAGAAGGCAGGATCTATGGCTACACCTTC.